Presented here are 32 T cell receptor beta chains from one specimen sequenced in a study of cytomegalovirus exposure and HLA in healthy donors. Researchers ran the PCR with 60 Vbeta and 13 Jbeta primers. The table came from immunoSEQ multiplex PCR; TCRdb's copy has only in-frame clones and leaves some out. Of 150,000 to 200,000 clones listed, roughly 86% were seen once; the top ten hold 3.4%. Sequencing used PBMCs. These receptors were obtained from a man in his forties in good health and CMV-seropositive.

The CDR3 region is CASSWGTGRKRETQYF. CDR3 DNA sequence: TGTGCCAGCAGCTGGGGGACAGGGCGCAAGCGAGAGACCCAGTACTTC. The chain carries TRBV5-6 and TRBJ2-5; 9 nucleotides agree with TRBD1. The CDR3 covers 16 residues. CDR1 is SGHDT, CDR2 YYEEEE, per germline. Trimming cost V 3 bases and J 4 bases; bases outside gene matches: 10.

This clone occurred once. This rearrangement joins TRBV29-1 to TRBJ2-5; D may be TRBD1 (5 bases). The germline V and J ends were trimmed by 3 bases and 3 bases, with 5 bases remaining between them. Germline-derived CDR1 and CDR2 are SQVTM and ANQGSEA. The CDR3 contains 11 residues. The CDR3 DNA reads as TGCAGCGTTGAGACAGAAGAGACCCAGTACTTC. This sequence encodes CSVETEETQYF. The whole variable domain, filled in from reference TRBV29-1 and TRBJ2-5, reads SAVISQKPSRDICQRGTSLTIQCQVDSQVTMMFWYRQQPGQSLTLIATANQGSEATYESGFVIDKFPISRPNLTFSTLTVSNMSPEDSSIYLCSVETEETQYFGPGTRLLVL.

The CDR3, as DNA: TGTGCCAGCAGTCTACAGGGTAATCCTTTCTACGAGCAGTACTTC. Residues: CASSLQGNPFYEQYF. The chain uses TRBV28 and TRBJ2-7; D might be TRBD1 (6 bases). Germline CDR1 reads MDHEN; CDR2 reads SYDVKM. V shed 5 bases and J shed 3 bases, with 17 bases lying between them. This CDR3 contains 15 residues.

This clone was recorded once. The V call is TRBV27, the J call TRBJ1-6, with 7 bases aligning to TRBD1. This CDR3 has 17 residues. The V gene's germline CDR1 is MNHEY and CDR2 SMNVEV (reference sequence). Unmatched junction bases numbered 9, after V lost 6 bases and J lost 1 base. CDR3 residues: CASSLTGVSSYNSPLHF. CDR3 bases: TGTGCCAGCAGCTTAACAGGGGTGTCGTCCTATAATTCACCCCTCCACTTT.

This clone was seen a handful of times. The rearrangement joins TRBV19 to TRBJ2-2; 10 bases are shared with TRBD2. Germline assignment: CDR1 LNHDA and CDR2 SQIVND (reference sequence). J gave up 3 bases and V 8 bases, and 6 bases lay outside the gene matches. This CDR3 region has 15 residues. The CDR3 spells CASLGTSDYTGELFF. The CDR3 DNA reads TGTGCCAGTCTCGGGACTAGCGATTACACCGGGGAGCTGTTTTTT.

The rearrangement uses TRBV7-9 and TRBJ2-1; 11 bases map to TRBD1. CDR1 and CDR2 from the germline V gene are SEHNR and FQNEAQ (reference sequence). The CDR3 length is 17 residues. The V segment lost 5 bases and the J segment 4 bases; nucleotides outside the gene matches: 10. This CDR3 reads CASSLRPGTGGYNEQFF. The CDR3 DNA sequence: TGTGCCAGCAGCCTTCGACCCGGGACAGGGGGGTACAATGAGCAGTTCTTC. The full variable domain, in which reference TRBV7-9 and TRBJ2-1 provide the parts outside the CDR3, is DTGVSQNPRHKITKRGQNVTFRCDPISEHNRLYWYRQTLGQGPEFLTYFQNEAQLEKSRLLSDRFSAERPKGSFSTLEIQRTEQGDSAMYLCASSLRPGTGGYNEQFFGPGTRLTVL.

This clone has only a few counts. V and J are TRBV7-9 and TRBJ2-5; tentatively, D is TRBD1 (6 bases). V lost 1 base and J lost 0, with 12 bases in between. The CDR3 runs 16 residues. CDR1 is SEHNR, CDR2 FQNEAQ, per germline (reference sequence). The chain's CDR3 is CASSLVVGANQETQYF. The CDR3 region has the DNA TGTGCCAGCAGCTTAGTGGTGGGGGCGAACCAAGAGACCCAGTACTTC. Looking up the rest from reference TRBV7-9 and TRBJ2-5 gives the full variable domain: DTGVSQNPRHKITKRGQNVTFRCDPISEHNRLYWYRQTLGQGPEFLTYFQNEAQLEKSRLLSDRFSAERPKGSFSTLEIQRTEQGDSAMYLCASSLVVGANQETQYFGPGTRLLVL.

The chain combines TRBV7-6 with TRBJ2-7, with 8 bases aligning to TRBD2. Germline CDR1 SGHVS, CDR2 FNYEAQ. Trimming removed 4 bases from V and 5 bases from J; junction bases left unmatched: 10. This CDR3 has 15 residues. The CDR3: CASSSAGTRRNEQYF. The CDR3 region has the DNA TGTGCCAGCAGCTCCGCCGGGACTAGGAGGAACGAGCAGTACTTC.

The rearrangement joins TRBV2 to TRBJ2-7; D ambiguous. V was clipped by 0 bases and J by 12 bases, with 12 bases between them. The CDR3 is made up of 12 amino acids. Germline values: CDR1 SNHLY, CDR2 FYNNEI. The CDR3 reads CASSEALTRAYF. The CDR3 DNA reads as TGTGCCAGCAGTGAAGCGTTGACACGTGCGTACTTC.

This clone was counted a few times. CDR3 sequence: CASSPTTGLDTQYF. The CDR3 bases are TGCGCCAGCAGCCCAACGACAGGGTTAGATACGCAGTATTTT. This chain links TRBV5-1 with TRBJ2-3; TRBD1 matches at 7 bases. CDR3 size: 14 residues. Germline V gene sequence: CDR1 SGHRS, CDR2 YFSETQ. With 4 bases clipped from V and 5 bases from J, the junction kept 7 bases outside the gene matches.

The chain's CDR3 is CASSFGQLDQPQHF. In DNA, the CDR3 is TGTGCCAGCAGCTTCGGCCAGCTAGATCAGCCCCAGCATTTT. The chain uses TRBV7-6 and TRBJ1-5; D ambiguous. The germline gives CDR1 SGHVS, CDR2 FNYEAQ. With 3 bases removed from V and 5 bases from J, the gap between germline ends came to 11 bases. This CDR3 comprises 14 residues.

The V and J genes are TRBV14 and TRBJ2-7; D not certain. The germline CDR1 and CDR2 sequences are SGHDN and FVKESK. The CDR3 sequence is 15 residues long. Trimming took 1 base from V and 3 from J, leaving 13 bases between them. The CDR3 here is CASSQVVSGNYEQYF. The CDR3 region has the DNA TGTGCCAGCAGCCAAGTAGTATCAGGAAACTACGAGCAGTACTTC.

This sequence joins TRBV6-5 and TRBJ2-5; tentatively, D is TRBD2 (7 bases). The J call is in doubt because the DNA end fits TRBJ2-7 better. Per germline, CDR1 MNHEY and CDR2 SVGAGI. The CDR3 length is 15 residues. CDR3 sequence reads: CASSYALHRGGEQYF. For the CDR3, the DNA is TGTGCCAGCAGTTACGCCTTACATAGGGGGGGCGAGCAGTACTTC.

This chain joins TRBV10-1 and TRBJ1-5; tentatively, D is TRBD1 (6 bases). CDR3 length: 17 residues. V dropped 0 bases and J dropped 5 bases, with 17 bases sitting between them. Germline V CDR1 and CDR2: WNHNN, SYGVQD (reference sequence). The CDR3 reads CASSESMKGHTDQPQHF. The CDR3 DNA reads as TGCGCCAGCAGTGAGTCGATGAAGGGACATACCGATCAGCCCCAGCATTTT.

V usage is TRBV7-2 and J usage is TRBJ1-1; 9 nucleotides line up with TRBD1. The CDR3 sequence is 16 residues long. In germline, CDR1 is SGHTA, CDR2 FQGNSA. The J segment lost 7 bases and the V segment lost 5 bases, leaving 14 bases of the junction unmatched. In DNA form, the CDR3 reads TGTGCCAGCAGCCCACAGGGGGCTGGGAACACAAATGAAGCTTTCTTT. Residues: CASSPQGAGNTNEAFF.

Here the CDR3 reads CASSPPSGGIGNQPQHF. The CDR3 DNA reads as TGTGCCAGCTCACCACCATCAGGGGGCATAGGGAATCAGCCCCAGCATTTT. This chain connects TRBV18 to TRBJ1-5; 8 bases line up with TRBD1. The V and J ends lost 0 bases and 4 bases, in that order; junction bases with no gene match: 8. This CDR3 has 17 residues. Germline V gives CDR1 KGHSH, CDR2 LQKENI.

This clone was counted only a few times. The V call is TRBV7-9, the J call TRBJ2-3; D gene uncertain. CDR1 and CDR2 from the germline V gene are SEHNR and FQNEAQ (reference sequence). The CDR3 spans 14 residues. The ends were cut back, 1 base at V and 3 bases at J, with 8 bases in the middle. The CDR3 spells CASSLDSPTDTQYF. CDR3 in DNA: TGTGCCAGCAGCTTAGATTCCCCGACAGATACGCAGTATTTT. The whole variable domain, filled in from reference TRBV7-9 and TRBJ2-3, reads DTGVSQNPRHKITKRGQNVTFRCDPISEHNRLYWYRQTLGQGPEFLTYFQNEAQLEKSRLLSDRFSAERPKGSFSTLEIQRTEQGDSAMYLCASSLDSPTDTQYFGPGTRLTVL.

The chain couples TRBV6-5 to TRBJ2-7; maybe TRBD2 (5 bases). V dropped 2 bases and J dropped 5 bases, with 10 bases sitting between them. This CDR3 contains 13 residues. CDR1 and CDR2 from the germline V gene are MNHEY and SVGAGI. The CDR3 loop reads CASSYVGVHEQYF. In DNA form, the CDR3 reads TGTGCCAGCAGTTACGTGGGAGTCCACGAGCAGTACTTC.

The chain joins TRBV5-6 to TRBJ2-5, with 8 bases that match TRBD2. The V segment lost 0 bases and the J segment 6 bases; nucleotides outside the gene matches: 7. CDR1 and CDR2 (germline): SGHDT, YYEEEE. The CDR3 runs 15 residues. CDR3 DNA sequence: TGTGCCAGCAGCTTGGAACGGGGGGGCCGGAAGACCCAGTACTTC. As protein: CASSLERGGRKTQYF.

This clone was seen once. The CDR3 DNA reads TGTGCCAGCAGTTACGGGGGGTTCGATGAGCAGTTCTTC. Protein product: CASSYGGFDEQFF. The rearrangement links TRBV6-5 to TRBJ2-1; the D gene is possibly TRBD2 (6 bases). The V end was cut by 2 bases, the J end by 8 bases, with 10 bases between. Germline lookup yields CDR1 MNHEY and CDR2 SVGAGI. This CDR3 comprises 13 residues.

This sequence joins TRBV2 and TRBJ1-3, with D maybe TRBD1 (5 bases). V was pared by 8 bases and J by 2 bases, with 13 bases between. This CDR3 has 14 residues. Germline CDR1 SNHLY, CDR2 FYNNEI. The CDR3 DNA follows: TGTGCCAGCTTCAGGGAAAAACCTGGAAACACCATATATTTT. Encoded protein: CASFREKPGNTIYF.

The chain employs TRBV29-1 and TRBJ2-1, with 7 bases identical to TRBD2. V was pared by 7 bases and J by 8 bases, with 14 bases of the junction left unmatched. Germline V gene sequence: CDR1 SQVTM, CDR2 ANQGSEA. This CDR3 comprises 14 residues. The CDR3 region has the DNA TGCAGCGGCACGACTAGCTCGGCCTTTTATGAGCAGTTCTTC. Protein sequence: CSGTTSSAFYEQFF.

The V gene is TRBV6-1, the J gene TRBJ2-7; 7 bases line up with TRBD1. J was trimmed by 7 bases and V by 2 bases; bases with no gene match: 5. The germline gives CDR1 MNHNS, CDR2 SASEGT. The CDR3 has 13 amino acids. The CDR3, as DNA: TGTGCCAGCAGTGAAAAGGGGGCGGGTGAGCAGTACTTC. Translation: CASSEKGAGEQYF.

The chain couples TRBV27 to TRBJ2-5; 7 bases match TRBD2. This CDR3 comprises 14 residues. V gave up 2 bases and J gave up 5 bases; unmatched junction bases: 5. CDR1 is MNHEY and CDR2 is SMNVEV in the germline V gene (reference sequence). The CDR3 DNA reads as TGTGCCAGCAGTTTAGGCGGGGGAGTGGAGACCCAGTACTTC. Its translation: CASSLGGGVETQYF.

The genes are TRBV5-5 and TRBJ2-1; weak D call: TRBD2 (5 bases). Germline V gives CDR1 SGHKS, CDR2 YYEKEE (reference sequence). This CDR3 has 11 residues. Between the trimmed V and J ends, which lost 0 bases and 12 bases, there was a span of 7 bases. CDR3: CASSLVGGQFF. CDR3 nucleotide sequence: TGTGCCAGCAGCTTGGTCGGAGGGCAGTTCTTC.

This CDR3 reads CASSMTSGYEQYF. CDR3 coding DNA: TGTGCCAGTAGTATGACTAGCGGATACGAGCAGTACTTC. V is TRBV19 and J is TRBJ2-7; TRBD2 aligns across 9 bases. Unmatched junction bases numbered 1, after V lost 3 bases and J lost 4 bases. The CDR3 sequence is 13 residues long. Germline CDR1 LNHDA, CDR2 SQIVND (reference sequence).

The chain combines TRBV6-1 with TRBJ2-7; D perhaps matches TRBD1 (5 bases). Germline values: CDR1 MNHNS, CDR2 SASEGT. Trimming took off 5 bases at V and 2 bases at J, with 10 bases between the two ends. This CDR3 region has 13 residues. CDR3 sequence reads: CASSMTVTYEQYF. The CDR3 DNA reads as TGTGCCAGCAGTATGACAGTCACCTACGAGCAGTACTTC.

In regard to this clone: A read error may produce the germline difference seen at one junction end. DNA for the CDR3: TGTACCAGTATCCCCGGGACAGGGATATACAATGAGCAGTTCTTC. This codes for CTSIPGTGIYNEQFF. The chain has TRBV19 and TRBJ2-1; 9 nucleotides match TRBD1. This CDR3 contains 15 residues. CDR1 LNHDA and CDR2 SQIVND come from the germline V gene (reference sequence).

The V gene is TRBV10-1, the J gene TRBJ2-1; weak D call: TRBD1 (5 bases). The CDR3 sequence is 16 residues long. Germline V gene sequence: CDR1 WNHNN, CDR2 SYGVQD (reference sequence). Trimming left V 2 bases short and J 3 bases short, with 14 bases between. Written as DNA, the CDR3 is TGCGCCAGCAGTGAGAGAATGACAGAACTCTACAATGAGCAGTTCTTC. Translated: CASSERMTELYNEQFF.

This CDR3 reads CASSDIPQGGGFTEAFF. DNA for the CDR3: TGTGCCAGCAGTGACATCCCTCAGGGGGGCGGTTTCACTGAAGCTTTCTTT. The chain recombines TRBV6-4 with TRBJ1-1, with 7 positions matching TRBD1. V shed 2 bases, J shed 4 bases, and the junction held 13 bases outside the gene matches. CDR3 size: 17 residues. Germline V CDR1 and CDR2: MRHNA, SNTAGT.

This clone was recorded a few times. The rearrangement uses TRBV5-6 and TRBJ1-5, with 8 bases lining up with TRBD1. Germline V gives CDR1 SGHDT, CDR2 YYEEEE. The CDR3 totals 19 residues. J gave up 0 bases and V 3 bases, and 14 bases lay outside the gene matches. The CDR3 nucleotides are TGTGCCAGCAGCTCCGGACAGGGCGTAGGGCCTTATAGCAATCAGCCCCAGCATTTT. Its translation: CASSSGQGVGPYSNQPQHF.

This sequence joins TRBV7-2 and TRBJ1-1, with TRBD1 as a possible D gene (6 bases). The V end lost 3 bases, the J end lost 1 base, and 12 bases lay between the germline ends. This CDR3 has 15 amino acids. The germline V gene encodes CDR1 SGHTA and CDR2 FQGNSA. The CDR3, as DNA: TGTGCCAGCAGCTTCCTAGGGGGGGGGAACACTGAAGCTTTCTTT. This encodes CASSFLGGGNTEAFF.